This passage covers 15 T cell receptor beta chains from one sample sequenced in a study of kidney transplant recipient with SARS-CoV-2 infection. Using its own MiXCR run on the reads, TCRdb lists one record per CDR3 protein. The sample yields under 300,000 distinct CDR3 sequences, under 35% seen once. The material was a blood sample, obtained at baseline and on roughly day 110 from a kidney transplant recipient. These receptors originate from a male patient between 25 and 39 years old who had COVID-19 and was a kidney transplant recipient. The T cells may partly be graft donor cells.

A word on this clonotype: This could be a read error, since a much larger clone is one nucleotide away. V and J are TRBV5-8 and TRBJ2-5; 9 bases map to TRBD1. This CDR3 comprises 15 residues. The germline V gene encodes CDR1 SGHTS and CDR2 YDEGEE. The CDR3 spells CASSLRDRDLREQCF. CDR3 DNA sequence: TGTGCCAGCAGCTTGCGGGACAGGGACCTTCGGGAGCAGTGCTTC.

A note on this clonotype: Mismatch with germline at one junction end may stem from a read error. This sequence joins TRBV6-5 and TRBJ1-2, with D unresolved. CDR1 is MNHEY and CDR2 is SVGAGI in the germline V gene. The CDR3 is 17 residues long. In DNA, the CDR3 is TGTGCCAGCAGTCTCCTTAGGGAATGTAGAAAGGCCTATGGCCACACCTTC. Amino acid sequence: CASSLLRECRKAYGHTF.

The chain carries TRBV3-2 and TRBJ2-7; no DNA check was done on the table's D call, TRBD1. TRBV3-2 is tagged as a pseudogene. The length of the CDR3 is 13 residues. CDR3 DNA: TGTGCCAGCGGCCCGCCTGACAGGGACGAGCAGTACTTC. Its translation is CASGPPDRDEQYF.

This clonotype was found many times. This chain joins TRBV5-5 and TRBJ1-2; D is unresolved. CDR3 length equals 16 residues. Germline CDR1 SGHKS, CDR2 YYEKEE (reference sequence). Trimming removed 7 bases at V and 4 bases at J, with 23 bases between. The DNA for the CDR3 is TGTGCCAGCGCAATGAGTGTCTCGCGAAAGACCTATGGCTACACCTTC. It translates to CASAMSVSRKTYGYTF.

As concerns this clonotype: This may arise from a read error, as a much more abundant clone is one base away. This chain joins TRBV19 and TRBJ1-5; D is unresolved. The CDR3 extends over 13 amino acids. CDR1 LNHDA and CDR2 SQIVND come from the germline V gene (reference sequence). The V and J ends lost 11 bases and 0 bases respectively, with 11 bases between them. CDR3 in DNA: TGTGCCGGTACCCCCAGTAGCAATCAGCCCCAGCATTTT. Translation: CAGTPSSNQPQHF.

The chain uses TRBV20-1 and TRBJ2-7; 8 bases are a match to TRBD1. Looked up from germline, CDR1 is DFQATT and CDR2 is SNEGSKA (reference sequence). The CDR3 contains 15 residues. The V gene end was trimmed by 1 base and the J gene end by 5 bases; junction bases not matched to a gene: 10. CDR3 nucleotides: TGCAGTGCTAGAGTCGGGGACAGGAGTCACCACGAGCAGTACTTC. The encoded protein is CSARVGDRSHHEQYF.

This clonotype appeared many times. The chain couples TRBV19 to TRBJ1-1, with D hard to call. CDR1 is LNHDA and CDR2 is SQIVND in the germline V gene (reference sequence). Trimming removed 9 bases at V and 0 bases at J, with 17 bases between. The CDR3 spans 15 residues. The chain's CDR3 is CASQTSRSMNTEAFF. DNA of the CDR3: TGTGCCAGCCAAACCTCCCGAAGTATGAACACTGAAGCTTTCTTT. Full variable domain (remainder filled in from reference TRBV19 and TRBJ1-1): DGGITQSPKYLFRKEGQNVTLSCEQNLNHDAMYWYRQDPGQGLRLIYYSQIVNDFQKGDIAEGYSVSREKKESFPLTVTSAQKNPTAFYLCASQTSRSMNTEAFFGQGTRLTVV.

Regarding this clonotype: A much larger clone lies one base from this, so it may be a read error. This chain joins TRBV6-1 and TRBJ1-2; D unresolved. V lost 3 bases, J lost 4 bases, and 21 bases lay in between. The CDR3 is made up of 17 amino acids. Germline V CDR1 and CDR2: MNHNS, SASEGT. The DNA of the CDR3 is TGTGCCAGCAGTGATCCCGCGGAATGTAGAAGGACCTATGGCTACACCTTC. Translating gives CASSDPAECRRTYGYTF.

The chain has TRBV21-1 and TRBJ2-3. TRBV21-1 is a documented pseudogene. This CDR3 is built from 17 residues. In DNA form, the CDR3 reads TGTGCCAGCATCGTTTCCTTAGCTACAGTCATGCAAGATACGCAGTATTTT. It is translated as CASIVSLATVMQDTQYF.

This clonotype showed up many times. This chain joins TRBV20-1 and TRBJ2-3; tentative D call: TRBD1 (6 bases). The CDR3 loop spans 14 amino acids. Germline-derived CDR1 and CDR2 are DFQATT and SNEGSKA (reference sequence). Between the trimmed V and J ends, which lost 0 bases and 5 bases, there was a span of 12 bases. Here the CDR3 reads CSARDPGEGDTQYF. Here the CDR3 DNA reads TGCAGTGCTAGAGATCCAGGGGAAGGAGATACGCAGTATTTT.

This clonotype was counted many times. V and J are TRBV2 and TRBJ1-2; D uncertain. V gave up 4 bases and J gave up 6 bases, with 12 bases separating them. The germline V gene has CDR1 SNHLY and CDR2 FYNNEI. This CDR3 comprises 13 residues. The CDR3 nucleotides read TGTGCCAGCAGTGGGTCCAGTTTTAATGGCTACACCTTC. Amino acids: CASSGSSFNGYTF.

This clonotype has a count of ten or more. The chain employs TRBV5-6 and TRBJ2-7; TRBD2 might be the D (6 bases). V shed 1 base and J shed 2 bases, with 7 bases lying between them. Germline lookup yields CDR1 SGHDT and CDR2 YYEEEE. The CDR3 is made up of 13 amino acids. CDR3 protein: CASSLWEAYEQYF. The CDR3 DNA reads TGTGCCAGCAGCTTGTGGGAGGCCTACGAGCAGTACTTC.

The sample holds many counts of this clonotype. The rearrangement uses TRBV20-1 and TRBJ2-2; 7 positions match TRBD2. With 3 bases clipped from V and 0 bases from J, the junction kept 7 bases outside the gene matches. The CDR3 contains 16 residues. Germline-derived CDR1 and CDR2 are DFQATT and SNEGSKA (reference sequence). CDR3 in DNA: TGCAGTGCTAGTAGGGCGGGAGCGGCGAACACCGGGGAGCTGTTTTTT. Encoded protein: CSASRAGAANTGELFF.

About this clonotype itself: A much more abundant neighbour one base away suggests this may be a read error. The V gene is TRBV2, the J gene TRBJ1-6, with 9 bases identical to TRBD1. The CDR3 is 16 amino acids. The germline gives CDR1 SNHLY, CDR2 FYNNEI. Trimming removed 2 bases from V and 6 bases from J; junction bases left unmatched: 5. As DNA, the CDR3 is TGTGCCAGCAGTGAAACAGGGGGCGTCGCTAATTCACCCCTCCACTTT. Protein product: CASSETGGVANSPLHF.

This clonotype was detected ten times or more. CDR3 sequence: CASSIQHPISIRTEAFF. The DNA of the CDR3 is TGTGCCAGCAGCATACAACATCCCATTTCAATTCGCACTGAAGCTTTCTTT. The genes are TRBV3-1 and TRBJ1-1; the D is unclear. Trimming pared 5 bases from V and 4 bases from J, leaving 23 bases between. The CDR3 consists of 17 residues. Germline V lookup: CDR1 LGHDT, CDR2 YNNKEL (reference sequence).